Only one count was recorded for the clone carrying this TCR beta chain. V was trimmed by 1 base and J by 1 base, leaving 16 bases between them. The CDR3 contains 17 residues. Germline CDR1 reads SNHLY; CDR2 reads FYNNEI. The data derive from a study of blood T cell repertoires in COVID-19. Study background: Samples of COVID-19 (acute and convalescent) were obtained from the United States, Italy and Spain. T cells, B-cell-depleted T cells, or PBMCs supplied cDNA or gDNA.

Authors' data handling: Estimation of nucleated cell counts relied on the amplification of reference gene primers. The table came from immunoSEQ multiplex PCR; TCRdb's copy has only in-frame clones and leaves some out. The D gene and trimming were derived from the DNA, and the V and J assignments and clone size from that table. The table lists a few hundred thousand clones, roughly 89% of them singletons. Source material: peripheral blood. This clonotype was sampled from a woman aged 40 to 50 who had recovered from COVID-19. This sequence joins TRBV2 and TRBJ2-5; TRBD1 might be the D (6 bases). In DNA, the CDR3 is TGTGCCAGCAGTGAAGGGGGGCCGCTACAAGGCCAAGAGACCCAGTACTTC. It yields the protein CASSEGGPLQGQETQYF. The full variable domain, with the rest looked up from reference TRBV2 and TRBJ2-5, is EPEVTQTPSHQVTQMGQEVILRCVPISNHLYFYWYRQILGQKVEFLVSFYNNEISEKSEIFDDQFSVERPDGSNFTLKIRSTKLEDSAMYFCASSEGGPLQGQETQYFGPGTRLLVL.